Presented here are 8 T cell receptor beta chains from one specimen sequenced in a study of monozygotic twins with inflammatory bowel disease. From its re-call of the 5' RACE reads, TCRdb lists each CDR3 protein once, without DNA. The specimen's table records nearly 450,000 distinct CDR3 sequences. Material for sequencing was blood. The receptors shown here come from a human donor with ulcerative colitis or Crohn's disease, or a healthy co-twin of an affected twin (not recorded which).

CDR3 sequence: CASSFGQPRSGNTIYF. The chain couples TRBV6-5 to TRBJ1-3; no DNA is available, so the TRBD1 call from TCRdb remains unchecked. Germline V lookup: CDR1 MNHEY, CDR2 SVGAGI. The CDR3 sequence is 16 residues long.

V gene TRBV10-1 combines with J gene TRBJ2-2. CDR3 length: 11 amino acids. CDR1 WNHNN and CDR2 SYGVQD come from the germline V gene (reference sequence). CDR3 protein: CASSEKGELFF.

The chain has TRBV9 and TRBJ1-4. CDR1 is SGDLS and CDR2 is YYNGEE in the germline V gene. The CDR3 contains 15 residues. This chain's CDR3 is CASSPWAAGNEKLFF.

The chain joins TRBV11-2 to TRBJ2-5. Germline-derived CDR1 and CDR2 are SGHAT and FQNNGV. CDR3 size: 14 residues. The CDR3 region is CASSLGGPRETQYF.

The V gene is TRBV7-9, the J gene TRBJ1-3; TCRdb selects TRBD1, and the lack of DNA leaves this call unchecked. Germline CDR1 SEHNR, CDR2 FQNEAQ (reference sequence). The CDR3 spans 16 residues. CDR3 protein: CASSPPRRGTGNTIYF. The variable domain in full, with the rest retrieved from reference TRBV7-9 and TRBJ1-3, is DTGVSQNPRHKITKRGQNVTFRCDPISEHNRLYWYRQTLGQGPEFLTYFQNEAQLEKSRLLSDRFSAERPKGSFSTLEIQRTEQGDSAMYLCASSPPRRGTGNTIYFGEGSWLTVV.

The chain recombines TRBV20-1 with TRBJ2-4. The germline gives CDR1 DFQATT, CDR2 SNEGSKA (reference sequence). The CDR3 spans 15 residues. The CDR3 here is CSARDLIDVKNIQYF.

V and J are TRBV5-1 and TRBJ2-1. CDR1 and CDR2 from the germline V gene are SGHRS and YFSETQ. The CDR3 is made up of 15 amino acids. CDR3 sequence reads: CASSLEGSSYNEQFF.

The chain uses TRBV28 and TRBJ2-7; TCRdb's D gene call, TRBD2, goes unchecked for lack of DNA. The length of the CDR3 is 16 residues. Germline V gene sequence: CDR1 MDHEN, CDR2 SYDVKM. The chain's CDR3 is CASSLWVGGTGDEQYF.